A single sample is the source of the 31 T cell receptor beta chains below, sequenced in a study of T-cell reconstitution after alpha-beta-depleted transplantation in children. Unique molecular identifiers were built into the TCRbeta library. TCRdb recomputed calls from the PCR reads with MiXCR, one row per CDR3 protein. The data hold roughly 590,000 distinct CDR3 sequences, with 16% observed a single time. This material consisted of PBMCs from the stem cell graft donor, taken from the stem cell graft. These receptor sequences come from a human donor who donated a stem cell graft to a child with acute myeloid leukemia.

The chain has TRBV6-5 and TRBJ2-2; D is uncertain. V was cut by 1 base and J by 6 bases, with 9 bases left in between. Looked up from germline, CDR1 is MNHEY and CDR2 is SVGAGI. The CDR3 has 14 residues. In nucleotides, the CDR3 is TGTGCCAGCAGTTACTTCCAAGGTCCCGGGGAGCTGTTTTTT. Translated: CASSYFQGPGELFF.

This clonotype was counted many times. J is TRBJ1-5 and V is TRBV6-5; D might be TRBD1 (6 bases). Germline-derived CDR1 and CDR2 are MNHEY and SVGAGI. V was trimmed by 2 bases and J by 7 bases, leaving 12 bases between them. This CDR3 is built from 14 residues. Here the CDR3 reads CASSYGQRVQPQHF. CDR3 coding DNA: TGTGCCAGCAGTTACGGACAGAGGGTCCAGCCCCAGCATTTT.

This clonotype was seen repeatedly, ten times or more. J is TRBJ2-1 and V is TRBV9, with D uncertain. The CDR3 is 12 amino acids. Germline lookup yields CDR1 SGDLS and CDR2 YYNGEE. V lost 2 bases and J 6 bases, leaving 6 bases between the germline ends. The CDR3: CASSVLANEQFF. CDR3 nucleotide sequence: TGTGCCAGCAGCGTCCTGGCCAATGAGCAGTTCTTC. Complete variable domain (other parts from reference TRBV9 and TRBJ2-1): DSGVTQTPKHLITATGQRVTLRCSPRSGDLSVYWYQQSLDQGLQFLIQYYNGEERAKGNILERFSAQQFPDLHSELNLSSLELGDSALYFCASSVLANEQFFGPGTRLTVL.

This clonotype was counted at least ten times. The chain has TRBV7-2 and TRBJ1-6; 8 bases map to TRBD1. The CDR3 runs 14 residues. Looked up from germline, CDR1 is SGHTA and CDR2 is FQGNSA. V gave up 5 bases and J gave up 7 bases; unmatched junction bases: 4. CDR3 amino acids: CASSQDRVNSPLHF. Written as DNA, the CDR3 is TGTGCCAGCAGCCAGGACAGGGTCAATTCACCCCTCCACTTT.

This clonotype was observed at least ten times. This sequence joins TRBV20-1 and TRBJ2-7; 11 bases line up with TRBD2. The length of the CDR3 is 14 residues. CDR1 DFQATT and CDR2 SNEGSKA come from the germline V gene (reference sequence). The J segment lost 3 bases and the V segment lost 4 bases, leaving 5 bases of the junction unmatched. This CDR3 is CSANLAGGRYEQYF. CDR3 DNA sequence: TGCAGTGCTAATCTAGCGGGGGGCCGCTACGAGCAGTACTTC.

This clonotype has only a few counts. This chain connects TRBV20-1 to TRBJ2-3; TRBD1 matches 11 bases. The CDR3 is 13 amino acids. The junction had 2 bases not matched to a gene; V was cut back by 3 bases and J by 6 bases. The germline CDR1 and CDR2 sequences are DFQATT and SNEGSKA (reference sequence). CDR3 in amino acids: CSASRDRGDTQYF. DNA of the CDR3: TGCAGTGCTAGTCGGGACAGGGGGGATACGCAGTATTTT.

The chain joins TRBV7-9 to TRBJ2-3; D may be TRBD1 (6 bases). Germline-derived CDR1 and CDR2 are SEHNR and FQNEAQ (reference sequence). Trimming took off 9 bases at V and 9 bases at J, with 22 bases between the two ends. CDR3 size: 14 residues. CDR3 protein: CARQGLVGSDTQYF. The CDR3 DNA reads TGTGCCAGGCAGGGGCTAGTCGGGTCCGACACGCAGTATTTT.

This clonotype has a handful of counts. The chain has TRBV4-1 and TRBJ2-7; unclear D gene. CDR1 MGHRA and CDR2 YSYEKL come from the germline V gene. Trimming took 4 bases from V and 1 from J, leaving 8 bases between them. CDR3 length: 13 residues. The CDR3 here is CASSREISYEQYF. The CDR3, as DNA: TGCGCCAGCAGCCGAGAGATTTCCTACGAGCAGTACTTC.

The chain couples TRBV20-1 to TRBJ2-6; 8 bases agree with TRBD1. The CDR3 runs to 18 residues. From germline, CDR1 is DFQATT and CDR2 SNEGSKA (reference sequence). The junction had 12 bases not matched to a gene; V was cut back by 5 bases and J by 0 bases. This chain's CDR3 is CSAPGTGNSFSGANVLTF. The CDR3 nucleotides read TGCAGTGCTCCCGGGACAGGAAATTCGTTCTCTGGGGCCAACGTCCTGACTTTC.

This clonotype was detected many times. This chain connects TRBV7-2 to TRBJ2-3; TRBD1 matches at 7 bases. V trimming: 5 bases; J trimming: 6 bases; junction bases outside the gene matches: 2. This CDR3 has 12 residues. Germline CDR1 is SGHTA and CDR2 is FQGNSA. Here the CDR3 reads CASSDRVDTQYF. The CDR3 coding sequence is TGTGCCAGCAGCGACAGGGTGGATACGCAGTATTTT.

The rearrangement uses TRBV5-1 and TRBJ2-3, with 9 positions matching TRBD2. Germline CDR1 reads SGHRS; CDR2 reads YFSETQ. Unmatched junction bases numbered 2, after V lost 5 bases and J lost 1 base. The CDR3 runs to 14 residues. This chain's CDR3 is CASRAGGRTDTQYF. The CDR3 DNA reads TGCGCCAGCAGGGCGGGGGGGCGCACAGATACGCAGTATTTT.

This chain uses TRBV24-1 with TRBJ2-2; D unclear. The CDR3 is made up of 16 amino acids. Trimming stripped 1 base from V and 6 bases from J, with 14 bases between. Germline CDR1 and CDR2: KGHDR and SFDVKD. The CDR3: CATSDFTHLSPGELFF. The CDR3 bases are TGTGCCACCAGTGATTTCACACACCTAAGTCCCGGGGAGCTGTTTTTT.

This clonotype occurred many times. This CDR3 is CASSLKRRGQETQYF. The CDR3 DNA sequence: TGTGCCAGCAGCCTCAAGAGGAGGGGGCAAGAGACCCAGTACTTC. The chain employs TRBV11-2 and TRBJ2-5; D assignment may be TRBD1 or TRBD2 (6 bases each). With 5 bases removed from V and 2 bases from J, the gap between germline ends came to 15 bases. CDR1 and CDR2 (germline): SGHAT, FQNNGV. The CDR3 has 15 residues.

This clonotype was seen at least ten times. The chain recombines TRBV15 with TRBJ1-2, with D unclear. The CDR3 is 13 amino acids. The V end was cut by 0 bases, the J end by 4 bases, with 6 bases between. CDR1 is LNHNV and CDR2 is YYDKDF in the germline V gene (reference sequence). The CDR3 nucleotides read TGTGCCACCAGCAGAGATACAGTCTATGGCTACACCTTC. This codes for CATSRDTVYGYTF.

This clonotype was detected ten times or more. The rearrangement joins TRBV7-9 to TRBJ1-6, with D unresolved. CDR1 is SEHNR and CDR2 is FQNEAQ in the germline V gene (reference sequence). The CDR3 loop spans 11 amino acids. The ends were cut back, 5 bases at V and 11 bases at J, with 7 bases in the middle. The CDR3 region has the DNA TGTGCCAGCAGCGCTTCTCCACCCCTCCACTTT. It yields the protein CASSASPPLHF.

J is TRBJ1-5 and V is TRBV20-1; D may be TRBD1 (6 bases). V lost 5 bases to trimming and J lost 0 bases, with 17 bases between them. The CDR3 runs 16 residues. Looked up from germline, CDR1 is DFQATT and CDR2 is SNEGSKA (reference sequence). The CDR3 sequence is CSALGGAGTSNQPQHF. Written as DNA, the CDR3 is TGCAGTGCTCTCGGGGGGGCTGGGACTAGCAATCAGCCCCAGCATTTT.

The chain is built from TRBV11-1 and TRBJ1-3; possibly TRBD1 for D (6 bases). V was shortened by 5 bases and J by 1 base, with 21 bases between the two germline ends. This CDR3 has 18 amino acids. Germline V gene sequence: CDR1 SGHAT, CDR2 FQDESV (reference sequence). The DNA of the CDR3 is TGTGCCAGCAGCGATCAGGGACACAGCCTGACTTCTGGAAACACCATATATTTT. Encoded protein: CASSDQGHSLTSGNTIYF.

This clonotype appeared a few times. The chain carries TRBV7-8 and TRBJ2-5; maybe TRBD1 (6 bases). The ends were cut back, 6 bases at V and 4 bases at J, with 18 bases in the middle. Germline CDR1 SGHVS, CDR2 FQNEAQ. The CDR3 is made up of 15 amino acids. As DNA, the CDR3 is TGTGCCAGCAGGAGCACGACAGGCATCGGAGAGACCCAGTACTTC. This codes for CASRSTTGIGETQYF. The full variable domain, in which reference TRBV7-8 and TRBJ2-5 provide the parts outside the CDR3, is GAGVSQSPRYKVAKRGQDVALRCDPISGHVSLFWYQQALGQGPEFLTYFQNEAQLDKSGLPSDRFFAERPEGSVSTLKIQRTQQEDSAVYLCASRSTTGIGETQYFGPGTRLLVL.

In its sample, this clonotype was seen many times. The chain uses TRBV20-1 and TRBJ2-2; 9 positions match TRBD2. With V trimmed by 2 bases and J by 0 bases, 7 bases remained unmatched. Germline-derived CDR1 and CDR2 are DFQATT and SNEGSKA (reference sequence). This CDR3 spans 17 amino acids. The CDR3 sequence: CSARRLAGPSNTGELFF. For the CDR3, the DNA is TGCAGTGCTAGAAGGCTAGCGGGGCCCTCGAACACCGGGGAGCTGTTTTTT.

The sample holds a few counts of this clonotype. The rearrangement joins TRBV29-1 to TRBJ2-7; D is possibly TRBD1 (7 bases). The CDR3 length is 14 residues. The V end lost 6 bases, the J end lost 4 bases, and 19 bases lay between the germline ends. Germline V CDR1 and CDR2: SQVTM, ANQGSEA. Here the CDR3 reads CSVTGPGVLYEQYF. In nucleotides, the CDR3 is TGCAGCGTGACAGGGCCGGGGGTATTATACGAGCAGTACTTC.

The genes are TRBV6-1 and TRBJ2-7, with 7 positions matching TRBD1. Germline values: CDR1 MNHNS, CDR2 SASEGT. This CDR3 is 12 amino acids long. V lost 4 bases and J lost 4; bases outside the gene matches: 1. CDR3 in amino acids: CASSVTGYEQYV. CDR3 DNA sequence: TGTGCCAGCAGTGTGACAGGGTACGAGCAGTACGTC.

Details on this clonotype: This could be a read error, since a much larger clone is one nucleotide away. The chain joins TRBV20-1 to TRBJ2-5; unclear D gene. V lost 2 bases and J 5 bases, leaving 6 bases between the germline ends. In germline, CDR1 is DFQATT, CDR2 SNEGSKA (reference sequence). The CDR3 consists of 11 residues. CDR3 region: CSARYYETQYF. The CDR3 nucleotides are TGCAGTGCTAGATATTATGAGACCCAGTACTTC.

In its sample, this clonotype was seen a few times. The chain joins TRBV28 to TRBJ1-5; D unclear. The CDR3 spans 15 residues. Per the germline V gene, CDR1 is MDHEN and CDR2 is SYDVKM. V shed 5 bases and J shed 2 bases, with 13 bases lying between them. The CDR3 loop reads CASSAIKLGNQPQHF. DNA for the CDR3: TGTGCCAGCAGTGCAATCAAGTTAGGCAATCAGCCCCAGCATTTT.

Ten or more counts support this clonotype. The V call is TRBV20-1, the J call TRBJ2-2, with D unclear. This CDR3 region has 15 residues. The ends were cut back, 0 bases at V and 5 bases at J, with 13 bases in the middle. The germline gives CDR1 DFQATT, CDR2 SNEGSKA (reference sequence). Written as DNA, the CDR3 is TGCAGTGCTAGAGATCTAAAGTGGGTAACCGGGGAGCTGTTTTTT. It translates to CSARDLKWVTGELFF.

The gene calls are TRBV4-2 and TRBJ1-5, with D unresolved. CDR1 and CDR2 from the germline V gene are LGHNA and YNFKEQ. Deletions cut 4 bases from V and 5 bases from J, with 12 bases between. This CDR3 contains 14 residues. CDR3 sequence reads: CASSPVDSDQPQHF. The CDR3 nucleotides are TGTGCCAGCAGCCCGGTAGACTCGGATCAGCCCCAGCATTTT.

V and J are TRBV20-1 and TRBJ1-5; D possibly corresponds to TRBD1 (5 bases). There are 15 residues in the CDR3. Trimming pared 1 base from V and 0 bases from J, leaving 10 bases between. Germline V lookup: CDR1 DFQATT, CDR2 SNEGSKA (reference sequence). The CDR3 reads CSARGGVSSNQPQHF. CDR3 sequence (DNA): TGCAGTGCTAGAGGGGGCGTCTCTAGCAATCAGCCCCAGCATTTT.

This sequence joins TRBV7-8 and TRBJ2-7, with D tentatively TRBD1 (5 bases). This CDR3 is built from 15 residues. V lost 0 bases and J lost 4, with 13 bases in between. Germline lookup yields CDR1 SGHVS and CDR2 FQNEAQ. In DNA form, the CDR3 reads TGTGCCAGCAGCTTAGCGGGATCCGGACATTACGAGCAGTACTTC. Translated: CASSLAGSGHYEQYF.

This clonotype has only a few counts. V gene TRBV20-1 combines with J gene TRBJ2-1, with 8 bases lining up with TRBD2. Germline CDR1 is DFQATT and CDR2 is SNEGSKA (reference sequence). The CDR3 covers 15 residues. J was trimmed by 4 bases and V by 0 bases; bases with no gene match: 5. The CDR3 loop is CSARDRGGDYNEQFF. CDR3 nucleotides: TGCAGTGCTAGAGATCGGGGGGGGGATTACAATGAGCAGTTCTTC.

With respect to this clonotype: No DNA is shown, since the ends of the CDR3 on it are uncertain; the CDR3 is the one TCRdb lists. The chain employs TRBV20-1 and TRBJ2-3; whether TRBD2, the table's D call, matches the DNA was not checked. Ends included, the CDR3 has 14 residues. Germline V gene sequence: CDR1 DFQATT, CDR2 SNEGSKA (reference sequence). CDR3 protein: CSVGLGAAEDTKYF.

This clonotype occurred many times. The V and J genes are TRBV6-1 and TRBJ2-5; 7 bases map to TRBD1. CDR3 length: 16 residues. Trimming at V came to 6 bases and at J to 1 base, leaving 11 bases not matched to a gene. The germline V gene encodes CDR1 MNHNS and CDR2 SASEGT. CDR3 residues: CASRTLYRGIQETQYF. The CDR3 nucleotides read TGTGCCAGCAGGACCTTGTACAGGGGAATCCAAGAGACCCAGTACTTC.

This clonotype has only a few counts. This chain uses TRBV20-1 with TRBJ2-3; weak D call: TRBD2 (5 bases). V dropped 6 bases and J dropped 1 base, with 8 bases sitting between them. Germline V gives CDR1 DFQATT, CDR2 SNEGSKA (reference sequence). The CDR3 totals 12 residues. The CDR3 region has the DNA TGCAGTGCCTTCGGGGGCACAGATACGCAGTATTTT. It specifies CSAFGGTDTQYF.